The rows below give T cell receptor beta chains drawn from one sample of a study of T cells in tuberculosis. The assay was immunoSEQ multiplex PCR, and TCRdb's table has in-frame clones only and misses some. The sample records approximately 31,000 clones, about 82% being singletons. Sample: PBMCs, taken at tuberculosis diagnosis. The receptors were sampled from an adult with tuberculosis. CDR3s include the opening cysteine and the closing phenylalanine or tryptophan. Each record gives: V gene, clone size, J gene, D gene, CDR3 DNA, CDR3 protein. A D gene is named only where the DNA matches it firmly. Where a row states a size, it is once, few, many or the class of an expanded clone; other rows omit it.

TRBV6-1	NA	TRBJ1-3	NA	TGTGCCAGCACCCAGACAGGTGCTGGAAACACCATATATTTT	CASTQTGAGNTIYF
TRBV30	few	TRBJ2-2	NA	TGTGCCTGGAGGCCCGGAGGGTCCACCGGGGAGCTGTTTTTT	CAWRPGGSTGELFF
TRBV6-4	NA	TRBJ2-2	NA	TGTGCCAGCAGTATGGGGGCGGCTGGCACCGGGGAGCTGTTTTTT	CASSMGAAGTGELFF
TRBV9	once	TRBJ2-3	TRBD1	TGTGCCAGCAGCGAGGGGTGGACAGGCCCAGATACGCAGTATTTT	CASSEGWTGPDTQYF
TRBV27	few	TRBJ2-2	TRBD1	TGTGCCAGCAGTCCACAGGGGGGTAAGAACACCGGGGAGCTGTTTTTT	CASSPQGGKNTGELFF
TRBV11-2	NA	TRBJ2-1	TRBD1	TGTGCCAGCAGCTTAGAAATAATAGGACAGGGAAAGCAGTTCTTC	CASSLEIIGQGKQFF
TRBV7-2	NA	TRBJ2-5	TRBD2	TGTGCCAGCAGCTTATTCTCGGGGGGGGCAGAGACCCAGTACTTC	CASSLFSGGAETQYF
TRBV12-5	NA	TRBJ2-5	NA	TGTGCTAGTGGTTTGGGCCAGCAGGACCAAGAGACCCAGTACTTC	CASGLGQQDQETQYF
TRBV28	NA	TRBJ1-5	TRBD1	TGTGCCAGCAGTTTATGGCAGGGGGGAAATCAGCCCCAGCATTTT	CASSLWQGGNQPQHF
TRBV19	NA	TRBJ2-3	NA	TGTGCCAGTAATTCCCGGGGGAAGACAGATACGCAGTATTTT	CASNSRGKTDTQYF
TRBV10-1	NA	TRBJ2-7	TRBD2	TGCGCCAGCTCCGGGACTAGCTACGAGCAGTACTTC	CASSGTSYEQYF
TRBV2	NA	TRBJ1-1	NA	TGTGCCAGCAACTATAAGGGAGGGGGAAACACTGAAGCTTTCTTT	CASNYKGGGNTEAFF
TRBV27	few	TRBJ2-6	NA	TGTGCCAGCAGTCCACAGGGGGCCAACGTCCTGACTTTC	CASSPQGANVLTF
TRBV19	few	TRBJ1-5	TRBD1	TGTGCCAGCCGGACAGGGATTGGCAATCAGCCCCAGCATTTT	CASRTGIGNQPQHF
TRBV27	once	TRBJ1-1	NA	TGTGCCAGCAAGCCCCCCCGTAGGGGCTCTGAAGCTTTCTTT	CASKPPRRGSEAFF
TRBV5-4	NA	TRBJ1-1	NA	TGTGCCAGCAGCTCACAGAGCTTAATGAACACTGAAGCTTTCTTT	CASSSQSLMNTEAFF
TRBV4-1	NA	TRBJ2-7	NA	TGCGCCAGCAGCCAAGTATTAACGGGGTCCTACGAGCAGTACTTC	CASSQVLTGSYEQYF
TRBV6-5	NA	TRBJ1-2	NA	TGTGCCAGCAGTGGAGGGGTCAAGGTTAACTATGGCTACACCTTC	CASSGGVKVNYGYTF
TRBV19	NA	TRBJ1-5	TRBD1	TGTGCCAGTAACCAACGTACGGGACAGGGGAATCAGCCCCAGCATTTT	CASNQRTGQGNQPQHF
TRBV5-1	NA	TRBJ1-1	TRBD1	TGCGCCACCACGGTGGGGACAGCCAACACTGAAGCTTTCTTT	CATTVGTANTEAFF
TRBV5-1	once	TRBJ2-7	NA	TGCGCCAGCAGCGGGGGCGCCTACGAGCAGTACTTC	CASSGGAYEQYF
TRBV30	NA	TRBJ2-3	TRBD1	TGTGCCTGGAGTGTACTGGACAGGGTGGATACGCAGTATTTT	CAWSVLDRVDTQYF
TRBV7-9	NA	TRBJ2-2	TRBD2	TGTGCCAGCACCCGGACTAGCGCCGGGGAGCTGTTTTTT	CASTRTSAGELFF
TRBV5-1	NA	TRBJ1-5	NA	TGCGCCAGCAGCCCGGGTTGGGGGGGCAATCAGCCCCAGCATTTT	CASSPGWGGNQPQHF
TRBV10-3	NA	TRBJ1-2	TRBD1	TGTGCCATCAGGGACCGGGACAGGGTGTCGGGCTACACCTTC	CAIRDRDRVSGYTF
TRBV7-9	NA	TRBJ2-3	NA	TGTGCCAGCAGCCCGAGGCTGGCGGGCCCATTGACAGATACGCAGTATTTT	CASSPRLAGPLTDTQYF
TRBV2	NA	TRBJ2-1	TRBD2	TGTGCCAGCAGTGACGGACTAGCGGGAGAAAATGAGCAGTTCTTC	CASSDGLAGENEQFF
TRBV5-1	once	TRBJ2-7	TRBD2	TGCGCCAGCAGTACCGGACTAGCGGGGAGGCAGTACTTC	CASSTGLAGRQYF
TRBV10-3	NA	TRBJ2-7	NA	TGTGCCACGAAGCGTACGTCGACGAACTCCTACGAGCAGTACTTC	CATKRTSTNSYEQYF
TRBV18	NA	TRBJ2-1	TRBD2	TGTGCCAGCTCACCAAAGCGAGTAGCGGGGGACAATGAGCAGTTCTTC	CASSPKRVAGDNEQFF
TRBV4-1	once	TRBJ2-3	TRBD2	TGCGCCAGCAGCCAAGGGGGACTAGCGGGGGGGCGCAGCACAGATACGCAGTATTTT	CASSQGGLAGGRSTDTQYF
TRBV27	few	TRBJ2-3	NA	TGTGCCAGCAGTTTATCGAGAGGGGATACGCAGTATTTT	CASSLSRGDTQYF